This T cell receptor (beta chain) derives from a study of blood T cell repertoires in COVID-19. Study information: Donors in the United States, Italy and Spain gave samples during acute or convalescent COVID-19. Sources were T cells, B-cell-depleted T cells, or PBMCs; the material itself was cDNA or gDNA.

V shed 4 bases and J 2 bases; nucleotides not matched to a gene: 9. The CDR3 contains 15 residues. CDR1 and CDR2 from the germline V gene are SGHRS and YFSETQ. Authors' data handling: Scientists estimated how many nucleated cells there were by amplifying reference gene primers. Only in-frame clones appear in the TCRdb table, and some are missing; sequencing was by immunoSEQ multiplex PCR. That table gives V, J and clone size, and the DNA gave D and trimming. The table records 130,000 or so clones, approximately 80% of them present only once. The sequence was obtained from a woman aged 55-75 years with acute or convalescent COVID-19. The genes are TRBV5-1 and TRBJ2-7, with 7 bases fitting TRBD1. Sequencing was done on a sample of peripheral blood. CDR3 sequence: CASSLHSTGTYEQYF. CDR3 DNA sequence: TGCGCCAGCAGCCTTCATTCGACAGGGACCTACGAGCAGTACTTC.